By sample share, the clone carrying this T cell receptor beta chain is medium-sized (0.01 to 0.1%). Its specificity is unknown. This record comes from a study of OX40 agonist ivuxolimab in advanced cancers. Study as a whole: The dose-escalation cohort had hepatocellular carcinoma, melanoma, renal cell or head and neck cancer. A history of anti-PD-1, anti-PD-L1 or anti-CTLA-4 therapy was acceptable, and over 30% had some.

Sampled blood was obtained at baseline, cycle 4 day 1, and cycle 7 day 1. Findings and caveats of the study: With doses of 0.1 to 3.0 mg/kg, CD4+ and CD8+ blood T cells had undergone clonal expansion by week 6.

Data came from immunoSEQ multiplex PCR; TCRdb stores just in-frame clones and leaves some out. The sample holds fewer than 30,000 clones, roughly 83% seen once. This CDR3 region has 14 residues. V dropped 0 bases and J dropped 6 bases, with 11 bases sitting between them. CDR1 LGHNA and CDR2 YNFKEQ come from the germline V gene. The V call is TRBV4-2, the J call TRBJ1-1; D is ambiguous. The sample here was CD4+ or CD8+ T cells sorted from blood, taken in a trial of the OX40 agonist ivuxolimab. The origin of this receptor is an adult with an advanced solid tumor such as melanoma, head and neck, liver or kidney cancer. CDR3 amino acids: CASSQDPSNAEAFF. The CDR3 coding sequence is TGTGCCAGCAGCCAAGATCCCTCTAACGCTGAAGCTTTCTTT.